The clone carrying this TCR beta chain has ten or more counts. The CDR3 consists of 16 residues. V was shortened by 0 bases and J by 2 bases, with 15 bases between the two germline ends. Germline values: CDR1 SGHRS, CDR2 YFSETQ. Unique molecular identifiers were incorporated into the prepared TCRbeta library. TCRdb re-called the PCR reads through MiXCR, storing one row per CDR3 protein. The sample yields some 150,000 distinct CDR3 sequences, 8% to 10% seen once. This entry comes from a study of T-cell reconstitution after alpha-beta-depleted transplantation in children. This clonotype originated in a female patient aged 2-15 years who had a stem cell transplant for congenital amegakaryocytic thrombocytopenia, so the T cells may come from the graft donor. The chain employs TRBV5-1 and TRBJ2-7; no definite D call. The material was PBMCs, mostly from graft donor cells, obtained 180 days after TCRalphabeta/CD19-depleted stem cell transplant. The DNA of the CDR3 is TGCGCCAGCAGCTTGGTAACCCGCCTTGGGACCTACGAGCAGTACTTC. Encoded protein: CASSLVTRLGTYEQYF. Complete variable domain (other parts from reference TRBV5-1 and TRBJ2-7): KAGVTQTPRYLIKTRGQQVTLSCSPISGHRSVSWYQQTPGQGLQFLFEYFSETQRNKGNFPGRFSGRQFSNSRSEMNVSTLELGDSALYLCASSLVTRLGTYEQYFGPGTRLTVT.